Each of the 30 T cell receptor beta chains below was sequenced from the same sample in a study of graft-versus-host responses after intestinal transplantation. Sequenced by immunoSEQ multiplex PCR; TCRdb stores in-frame clones only, minus some. In the table there are about 89,000 clones, approximately 94% of which are singletons. The antigens for these receptors are not known. Material: unstimulated CD8+ T cells sorted from spleen or lymph node cells, obtained before intestinal transplant. The receptor set was obtained from a human donor who received an intestinal transplant.

V usage is TRBV13 and J usage is TRBJ2-7; D remains unclear. V dropped 5 bases and J dropped 6 bases, with 14 bases sitting between them. The CDR3 is 13 residues long. Germline CDR1 PRHDT, CDR2 FYEKMQ (reference sequence). The CDR3 DNA follows: TGTGCCAGCAGCCCAGTGCGGTCCGGCGAGCAGTACTTC. Translated, it gives CASSPVRSGEQYF.

The gene calls are TRBV7-6 and TRBJ2-3, with a possible D match to TRBD2 (5 bases). V was shortened by 1 base and J by 3 bases, with 8 bases between the two germline ends. Germline CDR1 SGHVS, CDR2 FNYEAQ. CDR3 length: 14 residues. The CDR3 DNA reads as TGTGCCAGCAGCTTAGACGGACTGACAGATACGCAGTATTTT. It yields the protein CASSLDGLTDTQYF.

The V call is TRBV18, the J call TRBJ2-5, with TRBD2 matching over 7 bases. With V trimmed by 3 bases and J by 2 bases, 9 bases remained unmatched. The CDR3 is made up of 16 amino acids. Germline V gene data show CDR1 as KGHSH and CDR2 as LQKENI. CDR3 in amino acids: CASSPIQRDPQETQYF. In DNA, the CDR3 is TGTGCCAGCTCACCGATTCAGCGGGACCCACAAGAGACCCAGTACTTC.

A single count supports this clone. The chain employs TRBV7-9 and TRBJ2-5, with TRBD2 matching 7 bases. The CDR3 runs to 13 residues. Germline V gene data show CDR1 as SEHNR and CDR2 as FQNEAQ (reference sequence). Trimming cost V 5 bases and J 5 bases; bases outside gene matches: 5. CDR3 loop: CASSELALETQYF. DNA for the CDR3: TGTGCCAGCAGCGAACTAGCGTTGGAGACCCAGTACTTC.

This clone appeared once. In DNA, the CDR3 is TGTGCCAGCAGAGGTGGGGGGGACATCCGTGAAGCTTTCTTT. Encoded protein: CASRGGGDIREAFF. This sequence joins TRBV28 and TRBJ1-1; a weak D match, TRBD1 (6 bases). This CDR3 is 14 amino acids long. CDR1 is MDHEN and CDR2 is SYDVKM in the germline V gene. V lost 6 bases to trimming and J lost 7 bases, with 18 bases between them.

V gene TRBV4-3 combines with J gene TRBJ2-1; possible D gene TRBD2, 6 bases. V shed 0 bases and J shed 3 bases, with 12 bases lying between them. CDR1 and CDR2 (germline): LGHNA, YSLEER. This CDR3 contains 16 residues. The CDR3 region is CASSQDPAGVYNEQFF. DNA of the CDR3: TGCGCCAGCAGCCAAGATCCAGCGGGCGTCTACAATGAGCAGTTCTTC.

The count of this clone is one. The sample carries other DNA sequences with the same CDR3. The CDR3 bases are TGTGCCAGCCGGACAGGGATTCTTAATTCACCCCTCCACTTT. Its translation is CASRTGILNSPLHF. The rearrangement links TRBV5-3 to TRBJ1-6; 8 nucleotides align to TRBD1. Being an ORF, TRBV5-3 has a function that is uncertain. The CDR3 contains 14 residues. V trimming: 8 bases; J trimming: 6 bases; junction bases outside the gene matches: 7.

This chain connects TRBV19 to TRBJ1-2; no definite D call. Deletions cut 4 bases from V and 1 base from J, with 19 bases between. The CDR3 contains 17 residues. Germline values: CDR1 LNHDA, CDR2 SQIVND (reference sequence). The CDR3 bases are TGTGCCAGTAGTACTACAGAACCGCTTAACTTTAACTATGGCTACACCTTC. Translating gives CASSTTEPLNFNYGYTF.

The rearrangement links TRBV29-1 to TRBJ1-2; TRBD1 matches at 7 bases. Per the germline V gene, CDR1 is SQVTM and CDR2 is ANQGSEA. CDR3 length equals 11 residues. V shed 1 base and J 13 bases; nucleotides not matched to a gene: 6. CDR3 bases: TGCAGCGTTGAAGGACAGGGTTTACTCACCTTC. It yields the protein CSVEGQGLLTF.

This sequence joins TRBV5-3 and TRBJ1-5; D is possibly TRBD1 (6 bases). TRBV5-3 is identified as an open reading frame with a role that is uncertain. This CDR3 is 13 amino acids long. V was cut by 4 bases and J by 9 bases, with 14 bases left in between. CDR3 DNA sequence: TGTGCCAGAAGCCGGGACACTTTGCGGCCCCAGCATTTT. Translating it yields CARSRDTLRPQHF.

The chain uses TRBV7-9 and TRBJ2-7, with 8 bases that match TRBD2. CDR3 length: 17 amino acids. The germline CDR1 and CDR2 sequences are SEHNR and FQNEAQ (reference sequence). V shed 5 bases, J shed 1 base, and the junction held 13 bases outside the gene matches. This chain's CDR3 is CASSPAASGGTSYEQYF. The DNA of the CDR3 is TGTGCCAGCAGCCCCGCTGCAAGCGGGGGTACTTCCTACGAGCAGTACTTC.

The chain recombines TRBV11-2 with TRBJ2-4; TRBD1 might be the D (7 bases). CDR3 length equals 15 residues. V lost 2 bases to trimming and J lost 6 bases, with 14 bases between them. Per germline, CDR1 SGHAT and CDR2 FQNNGV. The CDR3 is CASSLSGGGLNIQYF. The DNA for the CDR3 is TGTGCCAGCAGCTTAAGCGGAGGGGGCTTAAACATTCAGTACTTC.

The chain combines TRBV5-1 with TRBJ2-4; the match to TRBD2 covers 9 bases. The CDR3 spans 15 residues. The germline V gene encodes CDR1 SGHRS and CDR2 YFSETQ. The ends lost 0 bases at V and 8 bases at J; junction bases unmatched: 6. This CDR3 reads CASSLAGRGGDIQYF. CDR3 coding DNA: TGCGCCAGCAGCTTGGCGGGGCGCGGGGGGGACATTCAGTACTTC.

This sequence joins TRBV27 and TRBJ1-5; 9 nucleotides agree with TRBD1. CDR1 is MNHEY and CDR2 is SMNVEV in the germline V gene (reference sequence). The CDR3 is 14 residues long. With V trimmed by 5 bases and J by 5 bases, 4 bases remained unmatched. CDR3 sequence reads: CASSSTGGDQPQHF. CDR3 nucleotides: TGTGCCAGCAGTAGTACAGGGGGCGATCAGCCCCAGCATTTT.

J is TRBJ1-1 and V is TRBV4-1, with 8 bases identical to TRBD1. The J segment lost 4 bases and the V segment lost 7 bases, leaving 11 bases of the junction unmatched. The CDR3 is 15 residues long. In germline, CDR1 is MGHRA, CDR2 YSYEKL. This CDR3 is CASTETGQGGTEAFF. The CDR3 nucleotides read TGCGCCAGCACCGAAACCGGACAGGGCGGCACTGAAGCTTTCTTT.

J is TRBJ2-7 and V is TRBV7-2; tentatively, D is TRBD2 (6 bases). Germline CDR1 SGHTA, CDR2 FQGNSA. With 6 bases removed from V and 1 base from J, the gap between germline ends came to 13 bases. There are 14 residues in the CDR3. The CDR3 bases are TGTGCCAGCAGGGGGGGACCTTTATCCTACGAGCAGTACTTC. Protein sequence: CASRGGPLSYEQYF.

The gene calls are TRBV2 and TRBJ1-1, with a possible D match to TRBD1 (5 bases). Trimming removed 7 bases at V and 6 bases at J, with 12 bases between. The CDR3 is made up of 12 amino acids. Germline-derived CDR1 and CDR2 are SNHLY and FYNNEI. CDR3 sequence: CASNGAGSEAFF. Written as DNA, the CDR3 is TGTGCCAGCAACGGGGCGGGGTCTGAAGCTTTCTTT.

The V gene is TRBV13, the J gene TRBJ2-3; tentatively, D is TRBD1 (6 bases). From germline, CDR1 is PRHDT and CDR2 FYEKMQ (reference sequence). The CDR3 spans 13 residues. V was pared by 5 bases and J by 4 bases, with 10 bases between. The CDR3 DNA reads as TGTGCCAGCAGCGAACAGGGCCCAGATACGCAGTATTTT. The encoded protein is CASSEQGPDTQYF.

The rearrangement joins TRBV27 to TRBJ1-2; the match to TRBD1 covers 7 bases. The length of the CDR3 is 14 residues. Germline CDR1 MNHEY, CDR2 SMNVEV (reference sequence). J gave up 6 bases and V 4 bases, and 8 bases lay outside the gene matches. In DNA form, the CDR3 reads TGTGCCAGCAGTTCGGCGACAGGGTCCCATGGCTACACCTTC. This translates into CASSSATGSHGYTF.

The CDR3 spells CASSQSQGTYEQYF. The CDR3 nucleotides are TGCGCCAGCAGCCAATCACAGGGGACCTACGAGCAGTACTTC. J is TRBJ2-5 and V is TRBV4-1; TRBD1 matches 7 bases. The J call is uncertain, as TRBJ2-7 better fits the DNA end. This CDR3 region has 14 residues. Germline V gene sequence: CDR1 MGHRA, CDR2 YSYEKL.

This clone is a singleton in its sample. The chain is built from TRBV15 and TRBJ2-7; no clear D. CDR1 LNHNV and CDR2 YYDKDF come from the germline V gene (reference sequence). The V gene lost 1 base and the J gene lost 4 bases, with 8 bases spanning the gap. This CDR3 is 13 amino acids long. The CDR3 sequence: CATSRGSRYEQYF. The CDR3 DNA is TGTGCCACCAGCAGAGGGTCCAGATACGAGCAGTACTTC.

Worth noting for this clone: The sample contains more than one DNA sequence encoding this CDR3. J is TRBJ2-2 and V is TRBV27, with 11 bases aligning to TRBD2. Germline CDR1 reads MNHEY; CDR2 reads SMNVEV (reference sequence). The CDR3 has 16 amino acids. V trimming: 8 bases; J trimming: 5 bases; junction bases outside the gene matches: 10. The DNA for the CDR3 is TGTGCCAGCCGAGTAGCGGGGGGGTCAGGAACCGGGGAGCTGTTTTTT. This gives the protein CASRVAGGSGTGELFF.

The chain uses TRBV4-1 and TRBJ2-6; D gene unclear. Germline assignment: CDR1 MGHRA and CDR2 YSYEKL. The ends were cut back, 1 base at V and 1 base at J, with 5 bases in the middle. The CDR3 totals 15 residues. The CDR3 DNA reads as TGCGCCAGCAGCCAAGTCGTTTCTGGGGCCAACGTCCTGACTTTC. Translated: CASSQVVSGANVLTF.

V and J are TRBV5-1 and TRBJ1-4; TRBD1 matches 10 bases. V dropped 1 base and J dropped 6; count of bases not matched to a gene: 6. CDR3 size: 16 residues. The germline V gene encodes CDR1 SGHRS and CDR2 YFSETQ. The CDR3 is CASSLWPGTGDEKLFF. The DNA for the CDR3 is TGCGCCAGCAGCTTGTGGCCCGGGACAGGGGATGAAAAACTGTTTTTT.

V and J are TRBV14 and TRBJ2-4; no clear D gene. Germline lookup yields CDR1 SGHDN and CDR2 FVKESK. The CDR3 is 13 amino acids. The germline V and J ends were trimmed by 0 bases and 12 bases, with 12 bases remaining between them. CDR3 DNA sequence: TGTGCCAGCAGCCAAGAGGTTTGGTCGGGTCAGTACTTC. Translating gives CASSQEVWSGQYF.

The chain carries TRBV7-9 and TRBJ1-1; D is unresolved. Germline V gene data show CDR1 as SEHNR and CDR2 as FQNEAQ (reference sequence). CDR3 length equals 13 residues. V gave up 3 bases and J gave up 1 base, with 6 bases separating them. The CDR3 protein is CASSFSGNTEAFF. The CDR3 nucleotides are TGTGCCAGCAGCTTCTCAGGGAACACTGAAGCTTTCTTT.

J is TRBJ1-1 and V is TRBV25-1, with TRBD1 matching 7 bases. This CDR3 spans 12 amino acids. Germline V gene lookup returns CDR1 MGHDK and CDR2 SYGVNS. V was pared by 3 bases and J by 10 bases, with 5 bases of the junction left unmatched. CDR3 DNA: TGTGCCAGCAGTGACAGGGGGTATTTAGCTTTCTTT. It specifies CASSDRGYLAFF.

The chain recombines TRBV6-7 with TRBJ1-1, with 9 bases fitting TRBD1. TRBV6-7 qualifies as an ORF whose function is uncertain. There are 15 residues in the CDR3. Losses at the gene ends were 8 bases for V and 2 bases for J; bases not matched to a gene: 9. CDR3 in amino acids: CASLQGALRNTEAFF. In DNA, the CDR3 is TGTGCCAGCCTACAGGGGGCTTTGAGAAACACTGAAGCTTTCTTT.

Points on this clone: The limits of the CDR3 on the DNA are not certain, so only TCRdb's listed CDR3 is given. The gene calls are TRBV9 and TRBJ1-1; whether TRBD1, the table's D call, matches the DNA was not checked. The CDR3 extends over 10 residues, inclusive of both ends. The germline gives CDR1 SGDLS, CDR2 YYNGEE. The CDR3 sequence is CASSVGTGSF.

The genes are TRBV10-1 and TRBJ2-2; D unresolved. Deletions cut 3 bases from V and 7 bases from J, with 12 bases between. Germline-derived CDR1 and CDR2 are WNHNN and SYGVQD (reference sequence). This CDR3 contains 14 residues. CDR3 DNA: TGCGCCAGCAGTGACCGGCTAGAGAGCGGGGAGCTGTTTTTT. It translates to CASSDRLESGELFF.